This TCR beta chain is from a study of blood T cell repertoires in COVID-19. Turning to the study itself: From the United States, Italy and Spain came samples of acute and convalescent COVID-19. PBMCs, B-cell-depleted T cells, or T cells provided the cDNA or gDNA that made up the material.

In the source study's methods: Amplified reference gene primers provided the basis for estimating nucleated cell counts. Libraries were prepared by immunoSEQ multiplex PCR; TCRdb keeps only in-frame clonotypes and omits some of them. The DNA was the basis for D and trimming; V, J and clone size are from that table. In the table there are a few hundred thousand clones, approximately 90% of which are singletons. Enrolled during active infection, Seattle patients were then followed longitudinally. J lost 2 bases, V lost 6 bases, and 3 bases had no gene match. Germline assignment: CDR1 LNHDA and CDR2 SQIVND (reference sequence). The CDR3 totals 14 residues.

The sample taken for sequencing was peripheral blood. This TCR was recovered from a man between 18 and 29 years old with COVID-19, enrolled during active disease. This chain joins TRBV19 and TRBJ2-7; 11 positions agree with TRBD1. The CDR3 here is CASRGQGGTYEQYF. In nucleotides, the CDR3 is TGTGCCAGTAGGGGACAGGGGGGGACCTACGAGCAGTACTTC.